The 21 T cell receptor beta chains below all came from one sample that was sequenced in a study of cytomegalovirus exposure and HLA in healthy donors. The method was immunoSEQ multiplex PCR; TCRdb's version includes in-frame clones alone and lacks a portion of them. The sample records tens of thousands of clones, 94% being singletons. Input material: PBMCs. The receptor set was obtained from a woman between 18 and 29 years old in good health and CMV-seropositive.

The chain links TRBV28 to TRBJ1-1; the match to TRBD1 covers 7 bases. Germline CDR1 reads MDHEN; CDR2 reads SYDVKM. Losses at the gene ends were 1 base for V and 4 bases for J; bases not matched to a gene: 6. The CDR3 is 15 amino acids. This chain's CDR3 is CASSLSGRGSTEAFF. The CDR3 region has the DNA TGTGCCAGCAGTTTATCGGGCAGGGGGAGCACTGAAGCTTTCTTT.

This chain links TRBV18 with TRBJ2-7, with 9 bases fitting TRBD1. CDR3 size: 15 residues. Germline V gene sequence: CDR1 KGHSH, CDR2 LQKENI. Germline trimming cut 2 bases from V and 4 bases from J; bases unmatched to any gene: 6. The chain's CDR3 is CASSPNRGQAYEQYF. In nucleotides, the CDR3 is TGTGCCAGCTCACCAAACAGGGGGCAGGCTTACGAGCAGTACTTC.

This sequence joins TRBV30 and TRBJ1-3; D call uncertain. The CDR3 totals 12 residues. The V gene's germline CDR1 is GTSNPN and CDR2 SVGIG (reference sequence). V gave up 5 bases and J gave up 0 bases, with 5 bases separating them. The CDR3 DNA is TGTGCCTGGTCCAGCTCTGGAAACACCATATATTTT. Translation gives CAWSSSGNTIYF.

The sample holds one count of this clone. CDR3 DNA sequence: TGTGCCAGCAGCCAAGTGAGCAGCGGGGGGGCTGATGAGCAGTTCTTC. Its protein product is CASSQVSSGGADEQFF. The rearrangement uses TRBV4-2 and TRBJ2-1; 10 nucleotides match TRBD2. This CDR3 is 16 amino acids long. CDR1 LGHNA and CDR2 YNFKEQ come from the germline V gene. The ends lost 1 base at V and 8 bases at J; junction bases unmatched: 8.

V usage is TRBV2 and J usage is TRBJ1-1; D is uncertain. V was pared by 5 bases and J by 1 base, with 8 bases between. In germline, CDR1 is SNHLY, CDR2 FYNNEI. This CDR3 comprises 13 residues. The CDR3 nucleotides read TGTGCCAGCAGTAAACTATCGAACACTGAAGCTTTCTTT. Translation gives CASSKLSNTEAFF.

The table lists this clone with a few counts. The chain recombines TRBV5-1 with TRBJ1-1; D gene uncertain. CDR3 length: 13 amino acids. The germline gives CDR1 SGHRS, CDR2 YFSETQ. Trimming took off 5 bases at V and 0 bases at J, with 8 bases between the two ends. The CDR3 nucleotides read TGCGCCAGCAGTTGGAGTATGAACACTGAAGCTTTCTTT. It encodes CASSWSMNTEAFF.

This clone was seen once. The V call is TRBV4-1, the J call TRBJ1-1; TRBD1 is a possible D gene (6 bases). V dropped 1 base and J dropped 6 bases, with 18 bases sitting between them. The germline gives CDR1 MGHRA, CDR2 YSYEKL. The CDR3 contains 16 residues. The CDR3 DNA reads TGCGCCAGCAGCCAAGGTCCCTCAACAGGGTTTCCTGAAGCTTTCTTT. This codes for CASSQGPSTGFPEAFF.

This clone occurred once. V gene TRBV11-2 combines with J gene TRBJ2-5, with D possibly matching TRBD1 (5 bases). V dropped 2 bases and J dropped 3 bases, with 10 bases sitting between them. CDR1 and CDR2 (germline): SGHAT, FQNNGV. CDR3 size: 14 residues. CDR3 protein: CASSLSTGEETQYF. The CDR3 nucleotides read TGTGCCAGCAGCTTAAGTACAGGTGAAGAGACCCAGTACTTC. Full variable domain (outside the CDR3, taken from reference TRBV11-2 and TRBJ2-5): EAGVAQSPRYKIIEKRQSVAFWCNPISGHATLYWYQQILGQGPKLLIQFQNNGVVDDSQLPKDRFSAERLKGVDSTLKIQPAKLEDSAVYLCASSLSTGEETQYFGPGTRLLVL.

The chain couples TRBV11-2 to TRBJ2-6; D gene uncertain. CDR1 and CDR2 from the germline V gene are SGHAT and FQNNGV. The CDR3 consists of 17 residues. V dropped 5 bases and J dropped 0 bases, with 14 bases sitting between them. The CDR3 DNA reads TGTGCCAGCAGCCCCCTGACTCATAGCTCTGGGGCCAACGTCCTGACTTTC. Amino acid sequence: CASSPLTHSSGANVLTF.

The V gene is TRBV25-1, the J gene TRBJ2-1, with D tentatively TRBD2 (5 bases). The CDR3 runs to 16 residues. CDR1 MGHDK and CDR2 SYGVNS come from the germline V gene. V was pared by 10 bases and J by 0 bases, with 19 bases between. The CDR3 coding sequence is TGTGCCACCAGCGGTTGGTCGGGAAGCTCCTACAATGAGCAGTTCTTC. As protein: CATSGWSGSSYNEQFF.

Notes on this clone: A read error may produce the germline difference seen at one junction end. The chain combines TRBV7-7 with TRBJ2-1; 7 bases align to TRBD2. CDR3 size: 15 residues. Germline CDR1 SSHAT, CDR2 FNYEAQ (reference sequence). The CDR3 region is CASSSSERDYNEQFF. The DNA of the CDR3 is TGTGCTAGCAGTTCAAGCGAGCGGGATTACAATGAGCAGTTCTTC. The entire variable domain, with the rest obtained from reference TRBV7-7 and TRBJ2-1, is as follows: GAGVSQSPRYKVTKRGQDVTLRCDPISSHATLYWYQQALGQGPEFLTYFNYEAQPDKSGLPSDRFSAERPEGSISTLTIQRTEQRDSAMYRCASSSSERDYNEQFFGPGTRLTVL.

The chain uses TRBV28 and TRBJ1-2; 7 bases are a match to TRBD1. J gave up 4 bases and V 2 bases, and 4 bases lay outside the gene matches. This CDR3 is 14 amino acids long. Per the germline V gene, CDR1 is MDHEN and CDR2 is SYDVKM. This CDR3 reads CASSLPGQFYGYTF. For the CDR3, the DNA is TGTGCCAGCAGTTTACCGGGACAGTTCTATGGCTACACCTTC.

In DNA form, the CDR3 reads TGTGCCAGCAGTGAAGCCAGCGGGATCCAAGAGACCCAGTACTTC. Amino acid sequence: CASSEASGIQETQYF. This rearrangement joins TRBV2 to TRBJ2-5; 7 positions agree with TRBD2. The length of the CDR3 is 15 residues. The V segment lost 0 bases and the J segment 1 base; nucleotides outside the gene matches: 2. Looked up from germline, CDR1 is SNHLY and CDR2 is FYNNEI. The whole variable domain, remainder taken from reference TRBV2 and TRBJ2-5, is EPEVTQTPSHQVTQMGQEVILRCVPISNHLYFYWYRQILGQKVEFLVSFYNNEISEKSEIFDDQFSVERPDGSNFTLKIRSTKLEDSAMYFCASSEASGIQETQYFGPGTRLLVL.

The rearrangement uses TRBV29-1 and TRBJ2-7; 7 bases line up with TRBD1. After removal of 6 bases from V and 2 bases from J, the junction contained 7 bases not matched to a gene. Per the germline V gene, CDR1 is SQVTM and CDR2 is ANQGSEA. There are 13 residues in the CDR3. CDR3 nucleotides: TGCAGCGTACAGGGGAAGGTGACCTACGAGCAGTACTTC. Translated, it gives CSVQGKVTYEQYF.

The V and J genes are TRBV14 and TRBJ2-2, with D unresolved. V lost 4 bases to trimming and J lost 4 bases, with 4 bases between them. The CDR3 has 12 amino acids. Germline CDR1 reads SGHDN; CDR2 reads FVKESK. This chain's CDR3 is CASSLSTGELFF. CDR3 coding DNA: TGTGCCAGCAGCCTATCCACCGGGGAGCTGTTTTTT.

This chain joins TRBV7-8 and TRBJ1-5, with 9 bases fitting TRBD1. Germline V gene lookup returns CDR1 SGHVS and CDR2 FQNEAQ. The trim removed 5 bases at V and 3 bases at J, leaving 8 bases unmatched. The CDR3 runs to 16 residues. This chain's CDR3 is CASSRYGTGNNQPQHF. The CDR3 nucleotides are TGTGCCAGCAGCCGCTACGGGACAGGGAACAATCAGCCCCAGCATTTT.

The V gene is TRBV11-2, the J gene TRBJ1-6; maybe TRBD1 (6 bases). V was shortened by 2 bases and J by 0 bases, with 8 bases between the two germline ends. The CDR3 extends over 16 amino acids. Germline CDR1 SGHAT, CDR2 FQNNGV. In DNA, the CDR3 is TGTGCCAGCAGCTTACAGGGGACCTCCTATAATTCACCCCTCCACTTT. This sequence encodes CASSLQGTSYNSPLHF.

The V and J genes are TRBV7-2 and TRBJ2-1; D may be TRBD2 (7 bases). Trimming pared 5 bases from V and 4 bases from J, leaving 15 bases between. Per the germline V gene, CDR1 is SGHTA and CDR2 is FQGNSA. This CDR3 spans 15 amino acids. The CDR3 DNA reads TGTGCCAGCAGCCCGAAGAGCGGGACATACAATGAGCAGTTCTTC. It yields the protein CASSPKSGTYNEQFF.

The CDR3 DNA follows: TGCGCCAGCAGCTCCGGAGCGGGGGGCCCCATGGATGAGCAGTTCTTC. This sequence encodes CASSSGAGGPMDEQFF. This rearrangement joins TRBV5-1 to TRBJ2-1, with 9 bases fitting TRBD2. V dropped 3 bases and J dropped 8; count of bases not matched to a gene: 12. CDR3 length: 16 residues. The germline gives CDR1 SGHRS, CDR2 YFSETQ.

A single count supports this clone. This chain links TRBV18 with TRBJ2-3; 7 nucleotides line up with TRBD2. Germline V CDR1 and CDR2: KGHSH, LQKENI. J gave up 2 bases and V 5 bases, and 7 bases lay outside the gene matches. The CDR3 totals 15 residues. The chain's CDR3 is CASSTQRDNTDTQYF. The CDR3 coding sequence is TGTGCCAGCTCAACGCAGCGGGATAACACAGATACGCAGTATTTT.

This clone was seen just once. This chain connects TRBV27 to TRBJ1-5; perhaps TRBD1 as D (5 bases). Per germline, CDR1 MNHEY and CDR2 SMNVEV (reference sequence). Deletions cut 5 bases from V and 0 bases from J, with 17 bases between. The length of the CDR3 is 17 residues. CDR3 nucleotides: TGTGCCAGCAGTCCCCGGGGGGACTCTTATAGCAATCAGCCCCAGCATTTT. As protein: CASSPRGDSYSNQPQHF.